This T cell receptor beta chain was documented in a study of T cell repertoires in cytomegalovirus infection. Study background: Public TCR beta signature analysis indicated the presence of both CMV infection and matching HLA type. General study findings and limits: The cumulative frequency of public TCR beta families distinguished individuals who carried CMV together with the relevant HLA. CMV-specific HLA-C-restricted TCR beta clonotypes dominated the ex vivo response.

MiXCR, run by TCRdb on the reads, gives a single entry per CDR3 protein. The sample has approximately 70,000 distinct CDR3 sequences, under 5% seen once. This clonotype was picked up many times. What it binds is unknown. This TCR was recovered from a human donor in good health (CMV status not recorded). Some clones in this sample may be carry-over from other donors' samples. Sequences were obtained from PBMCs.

The CDR3 here is CASSLGRAGGQQREQFF. The CDR3 DNA follows: TGTGCCAGCAGCTTAGGTCGGGCAGGGGGCCAACAGCGAGAGCAGTTCTTC. The rearrangement joins TRBV7-6 to TRBJ2-1; 8 nucleotides agree with TRBD1. In germline, CDR1 is SGHVS, CDR2 FNYEAQ. With 1 base clipped from V and 10 bases from J, the junction kept 15 bases outside the gene matches. The CDR3 covers 17 residues.